One and the same sample provided the 30 T cell receptor beta chains below, sequenced in a study of T cells in localized non-small cell lung cancer. Only in-frame clones appear in the TCRdb table, and some are missing; sequencing was by immunoSEQ multiplex PCR. The data contain roughly 30,000 clones, around 90% of them singletons. Specimen: peripheral blood, collected before any cancer treatment. The source of these receptors is a woman aged 18 to 55 with stage I lung adenocarcinoma.

The chain joins TRBV6-5 to TRBJ2-7; maybe TRBD2 (5 bases). This CDR3 has 16 residues. The germline V gene encodes CDR1 MNHEY and CDR2 SVGAGI. V lost 4 bases to trimming and J lost 4 bases, with 20 bases between them. CDR3 in amino acids: CASSLGLLPGSYEQYF. The CDR3, as DNA: TGTGCCAGCAGTTTAGGACTCCTCCCTGGTTCATACGAGCAGTACTTC.

The chain is built from TRBV7-9 and TRBJ1-1, with 7 bases fitting TRBD1. CDR1 and CDR2 (germline): SEHNR, FQNEAQ (reference sequence). The CDR3 extends over 13 amino acids. Trimming cost V 5 bases and J 4 bases; bases outside gene matches: 4. DNA for the CDR3: TGTGCCAGCAGCATTCAGGGGGGCACTGAAGCTTTCTTT. Translating it yields CASSIQGGTEAFF.

The gene calls are TRBV5-1 and TRBJ2-3; 7 bases match TRBD2. Germline assignment: CDR1 SGHRS and CDR2 YFSETQ. This CDR3 is 16 amino acids long. With V trimmed by 1 base and J by 2 bases, 7 bases remained unmatched. CDR3 in DNA: TGCGCCAGCAGCTTGTATGGAGCGGGGACCACAGATACGCAGTATTTT. Its translation is CASSLYGAGTTDTQYF.

V and J are TRBV29-1 and TRBJ2-7, with D perhaps being TRBD1 or TRBD2 (7 bases each). Trimming pared 6 bases from V and 0 bases from J, leaving 15 bases between. In germline, CDR1 is SQVTM, CDR2 ANQGSEA. This CDR3 has 14 amino acids. CDR3 DNA: TGCAGCGTCCGAGCGGGACAGAGCTCCTACGAGCAGTACTTC. Amino acid sequence: CSVRAGQSSYEQYF.

V usage is TRBV5-5 and J usage is TRBJ2-1; 8 nucleotides line up with TRBD2. The V gene end was trimmed by 4 bases and the J gene end by 10 bases; junction bases not matched to a gene: 4. CDR1 is SGHKS and CDR2 is YYEKEE in the germline V gene (reference sequence). This CDR3 spans 12 amino acids. The DNA for the CDR3 is TGTGCCAGCAGCCCGATAGCGGGAGAGCAGTTCTTC. This codes for CASSPIAGEQFF.

The chain is built from TRBV6-1 and TRBJ1-6; perhaps TRBD1 as D (5 bases). The CDR3 extends over 12 amino acids. The germline CDR1 and CDR2 sequences are MNHNS and SASEGT. V was cut by 8 bases and J by 18 bases, with 20 bases left in between. The CDR3 DNA sequence: TGTGCCAGCGGGACCATAGGGTCGGAGGGCCACTTT. Protein sequence: CASGTIGSEGHF.

The chain joins TRBV28 to TRBJ2-3; 12 positions match TRBD2. Unmatched junction bases numbered 10, after V lost 10 bases and J lost 5 bases. This CDR3 region has 15 residues. The V gene's germline CDR1 is MDHEN and CDR2 SYDVKM. The CDR3 bases are TGTGCCACCCGACTAGCGGGAGAGGTAGGAGATACGCAGTATTTT. This encodes CATRLAGEVGDTQYF.

Only one count was recorded for this clone. V and J are TRBV19 and TRBJ1-5, with 10 bases lining up with TRBD1. Germline V gene lookup returns CDR1 LNHDA and CDR2 SQIVND (reference sequence). Trimming took 6 bases from V and 4 from J; bases not matched to a gene: 6. The CDR3 covers 15 residues. CDR3 in amino acids: CASRDRGAGNQPQHF. The CDR3, as DNA: TGTGCCAGTAGGGACAGGGGGGCGGGTAATCAGCCCCAGCATTTT.

The J gene is TRBJ1-4, the V gene TRBV4-1; D might be TRBD1 (5 bases). V was shortened by 0 bases and J by 0 bases, with 11 bases between the two germline ends. The CDR3 sequence is 17 residues long. Looked up from germline, CDR1 is MGHRA and CDR2 is YSYEKL. The CDR3 protein is CASSQDRDRATNEKLFF. The CDR3 nucleotides are TGCGCCAGCAGCCAAGATAGGGACCGTGCAACTAATGAAAAACTGTTTTTT.

V and J are TRBV11-3 and TRBJ2-7; D unclear. This CDR3 has 14 amino acids. V was cut by 1 base and J by 0 bases, with 7 bases left in between. Germline CDR1 reads SGHNT; CDR2 reads YENEEA. For the CDR3, the DNA is TGTGCCAGCAGCTTAGGCGGATTCTCCTACGAGCAGTACTTC. Its translation: CASSLGGFSYEQYF.

J is TRBJ1-1 and V is TRBV11-3; no clear D. CDR1 and CDR2 (germline): SGHNT, YENEEA. Trimming left V 2 bases short and J 1 base short, with 8 bases between. The CDR3 runs 14 residues. The CDR3 reads CASSLSGANTEAFF. Here the CDR3 DNA reads TGTGCCAGCAGCTTATCGGGTGCGAACACTGAAGCTTTCTTT.

The rearrangement joins TRBV25-1 to TRBJ1-2; possibly TRBD1 for D (5 bases). Trimming pared 1 base from V and 4 bases from J, leaving 10 bases between. The CDR3 runs 14 residues. Germline CDR1 MGHDK, CDR2 SYGVNS. Written as DNA, the CDR3 is TGTGCCAGCAGTGAATGCCAGGGTGGCTATGGCTACACCTTC. Translating gives CASSECQGGYGYTF.

The chain carries TRBV2 and TRBJ2-1; 8 bases match TRBD1. This CDR3 is built from 15 residues. Germline CDR1 SNHLY, CDR2 FYNNEI. V lost 5 bases to trimming and J lost 0 bases; unmatched junction nucleotides: 3. The CDR3 coding sequence is TGTGCCAGCAGTCAGACAGGGGACTCCTACAATGAGCAGTTCTTC. This sequence encodes CASSQTGDSYNEQFF.

The J gene is TRBJ2-2, the V gene TRBV7-3; no firm D call. The V end lost 0 bases, the J end lost 0 bases, and 8 bases lay between the germline ends. This CDR3 spans 16 amino acids. Germline loops: CDR1 SGHTA, CDR2 FQGTGA. The CDR3 loop reads CASSLTSSANTGELFF. Written as DNA, the CDR3 is TGTGCCAGCAGCTTAACCTCGTCCGCGAACACCGGGGAGCTGTTTTTT. The whole variable domain, remainder taken from reference TRBV7-3 and TRBJ2-2, is GAGVSQTPSNKVTEKGKYVELRCDPISGHTALYWYRQSLGQGPEFLIYFQGTGAADDSGLPNDRFFAVRPEGSVSTLKIQRTERGDSAVYLCASSLTSSANTGELFFGEGSRLTVL.

This chain joins TRBV6-1 and TRBJ2-1; 12 bases are a match to TRBD2. The CDR3 runs to 19 residues. V lost 0 bases and J lost 8; bases outside the gene matches: 14. Per germline, CDR1 MNHNS and CDR2 SASEGT. CDR3 sequence reads: CASSEARLAGVRRGDEQFF. The CDR3 bases are TGTGCCAGCAGTGAAGCCCGACTAGCGGGAGTTAGACGCGGCGATGAGCAGTTCTTC.

The DNA of the CDR3 is TGCGCCAGCAGCAGCGGCCAGGGACAGGGGCAAGAGACCCAGTACTTC. It is translated as CASSSGQGQGQETQYF. The chain employs TRBV5-1 and TRBJ2-5, with TRBD1 matching 10 bases. The V gene's germline CDR1 is SGHRS and CDR2 YFSETQ. V lost 4 bases to trimming and J lost 2 bases; unmatched junction nucleotides: 8. The CDR3 loop spans 16 amino acids.

The rearrangement links TRBV19 to TRBJ2-7; 8 nucleotides agree with TRBD1. V trimming: 5 bases; J trimming: 5 bases; junction bases outside the gene matches: 2. This CDR3 comprises 12 residues. CDR1 is LNHDA and CDR2 is SQIVND in the germline V gene (reference sequence). CDR3 DNA: TGTGCCAGTAGTTCGACAGGGGACGAGCAGTACTTC. Translated: CASSSTGDEQYF.

The J gene is TRBJ2-7, the V gene TRBV7-6, with TRBD2 matching over 7 bases. The J segment lost 3 bases and the V segment lost 6 bases, leaving 8 bases of the junction unmatched. CDR3 length: 14 amino acids. Germline V gene lookup returns CDR1 SGHVS and CDR2 FNYEAQ. DNA for the CDR3: TGTGCCAGCAGTGAGGCAGCTAGCGGCTACGAGCAGTACTTC. Translated, it gives CASSEAASGYEQYF.

V and J are TRBV7-3 and TRBJ2-1, with a possible D match to TRBD1 (6 bases). This CDR3 spans 15 amino acids. V dropped 5 bases and J dropped 3 bases, with 14 bases sitting between them. The germline V gene has CDR1 SGHTA and CDR2 FQGTGA. The DNA of the CDR3 is TGTGCCAGCAGCCCAGGATGGGGGCGCTACAATGAGCAGTTCTTC. It is translated as CASSPGWGRYNEQFF.

V usage is TRBV6-5 and J usage is TRBJ1-5; 7 nucleotides match TRBD1. The trim removed 5 bases at V and 5 bases at J, leaving 6 bases unmatched. Germline CDR1 is MNHEY and CDR2 is SVGAGI. The CDR3 spans 14 residues. For the CDR3, the DNA is TGTGCCAGCAGTACGGACAGGTGGCATCAGCCCCAGCATTTT. The encoded protein is CASSTDRWHQPQHF.

V is TRBV4-3 and J is TRBJ1-2; the D is unclear. The V end lost 1 base, the J end lost 2 bases, and 2 bases lay between the germline ends. CDR3 length: 12 residues. In germline, CDR1 is LGHNA, CDR2 YSLEER. The DNA for the CDR3 is TGCGCCAGCAGCCAAGGGAACTATGGCTACACCTTC. Protein: CASSQGNYGYTF.

This sequence joins TRBV7-9 and TRBJ1-2, with no clear D. This CDR3 has 15 residues. The V end was cut by 3 bases, the J end by 1 base, with 12 bases between. The germline V gene encodes CDR1 SEHNR and CDR2 FQNEAQ (reference sequence). CDR3 sequence reads: CASSFSIGNNYGYTF. The CDR3 DNA sequence: TGTGCCAGCAGCTTTTCGATCGGCAATAACTATGGCTACACCTTC.

The chain has TRBV18 and TRBJ1-5; TRBD1 is a possible D gene (6 bases). Germline CDR1 is KGHSH and CDR2 is LQKENI. This CDR3 region has 17 residues. Trimming removed 0 bases from V and 2 bases from J, with 14 bases in between. This chain's CDR3 is CASSPPRTAEGNQPQHF. The CDR3 region has the DNA TGTGCCAGCTCACCACCCCGGACAGCTGAGGGCAATCAGCCCCAGCATTTT.

V usage is TRBV18 and J usage is TRBJ1-1; D uncertain. CDR1 KGHSH and CDR2 LQKENI come from the germline V gene. CDR3 length equals 15 residues. The germline V and J ends were trimmed by 4 bases and 1 base, with 13 bases remaining between them. The CDR3 DNA reads as TGTGCCAGCTCACGAGGACGGCAAAGGAACACTGAAGCTTTCTTT. Protein: CASSRGRQRNTEAFF.

The rearrangement joins TRBV4-1 to TRBJ2-7; no clear D. V lost 0 bases and J 0 bases, leaving 15 bases between the germline ends. Germline CDR1 is MGHRA and CDR2 is YSYEKL. The CDR3 has 17 amino acids. The CDR3 DNA is TGCGCCAGCAGCCAAGAGCCTTGGGAAATCAGCTCCTACGAGCAGTACTTC. Its protein is CASSQEPWEISSYEQYF.

The genes are TRBV7-2 and TRBJ2-7, with D maybe TRBD1 (8 bases). The CDR3 sequence is 14 residues long. CDR1 is SGHTA and CDR2 is FQGNSA in the germline V gene. V dropped 2 bases and J dropped 6 bases, with 14 bases sitting between them. The CDR3 loop is CASSLQDREGEQYF. The CDR3, as DNA: TGTGCCAGCAGCTTACAGGACAGGGAGGGCGAGCAGTACTTC.

This sequence joins TRBV19 and TRBJ1-5; no reliable D call. The germline CDR1 and CDR2 sequences are LNHDA and SQIVND (reference sequence). The CDR3 totals 13 residues. Deletions cut 7 bases from V and 1 base from J, with 8 bases between. The CDR3 reads CASKYGSNQPQHF. The CDR3 region has the DNA TGTGCCAGTAAATACGGGAGCAATCAGCCCCAGCATTTT.

The chain has TRBV7-9 and TRBJ2-2; TRBD2 aligns across 11 bases. V lost 5 bases to trimming and J lost 6 bases; unmatched junction nucleotides: 11. The CDR3 contains 17 residues. Looked up from germline, CDR1 is SEHNR and CDR2 is FQNEAQ (reference sequence). This chain's CDR3 is CASSPPASGRRAGELFF. For the CDR3, the DNA is TGTGCCAGCAGCCCCCCGGCTAGCGGGAGGAGAGCCGGGGAGCTGTTTTTT. The full variable domain, with the rest looked up from reference TRBV7-9 and TRBJ2-2, is DTGVSQNPRHKITKRGQNVTFRCDPISEHNRLYWYRQTLGQGPEFLTYFQNEAQLEKSRLLSDRFSAERPKGSFSTLEIQRTEQGDSAMYLCASSPPASGRRAGELFFGEGSRLTVL.

The rearrangement links TRBV7-9 to TRBJ2-3; weak D call: TRBD1 (6 bases). Germline V gene sequence: CDR1 SEHNR, CDR2 FQNEAQ (reference sequence). CDR3 size: 15 residues. V lost 5 bases and J 4 bases, leaving 16 bases between the germline ends. CDR3 bases: TGTGCCAGCAGCAAGAGGCAGGGGAGAGCAGATACGCAGTATTTT. It yields the protein CASSKRQGRADTQYF.

This sequence joins TRBV7-9 and TRBJ2-2; 7 nucleotides line up with TRBD1. This CDR3 has 14 residues. Germline values: CDR1 SEHNR, CDR2 FQNEAQ (reference sequence). V shed 10 bases and J 7 bases; nucleotides not matched to a gene: 12. This CDR3 reads CATQGEPGIGELFF. CDR3 DNA sequence: TGTGCCACCCAGGGGGAGCCGGGAATCGGGGAGCTGTTTTTT.